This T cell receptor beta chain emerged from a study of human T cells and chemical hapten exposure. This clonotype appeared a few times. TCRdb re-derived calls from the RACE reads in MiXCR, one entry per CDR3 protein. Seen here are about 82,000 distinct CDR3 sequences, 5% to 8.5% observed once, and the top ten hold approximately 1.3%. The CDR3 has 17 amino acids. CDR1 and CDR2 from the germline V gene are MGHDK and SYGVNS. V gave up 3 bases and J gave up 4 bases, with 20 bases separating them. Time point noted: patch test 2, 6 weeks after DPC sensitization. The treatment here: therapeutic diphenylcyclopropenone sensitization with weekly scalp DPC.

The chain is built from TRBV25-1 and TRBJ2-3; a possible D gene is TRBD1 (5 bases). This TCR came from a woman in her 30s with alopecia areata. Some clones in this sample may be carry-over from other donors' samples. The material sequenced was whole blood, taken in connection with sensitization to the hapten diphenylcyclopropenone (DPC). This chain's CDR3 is CASSEIQARTSADTQYF. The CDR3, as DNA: TGTGCCAGCAGTGAGATACAGGCCCGGACCTCCGCAGATACGCAGTATTTT.